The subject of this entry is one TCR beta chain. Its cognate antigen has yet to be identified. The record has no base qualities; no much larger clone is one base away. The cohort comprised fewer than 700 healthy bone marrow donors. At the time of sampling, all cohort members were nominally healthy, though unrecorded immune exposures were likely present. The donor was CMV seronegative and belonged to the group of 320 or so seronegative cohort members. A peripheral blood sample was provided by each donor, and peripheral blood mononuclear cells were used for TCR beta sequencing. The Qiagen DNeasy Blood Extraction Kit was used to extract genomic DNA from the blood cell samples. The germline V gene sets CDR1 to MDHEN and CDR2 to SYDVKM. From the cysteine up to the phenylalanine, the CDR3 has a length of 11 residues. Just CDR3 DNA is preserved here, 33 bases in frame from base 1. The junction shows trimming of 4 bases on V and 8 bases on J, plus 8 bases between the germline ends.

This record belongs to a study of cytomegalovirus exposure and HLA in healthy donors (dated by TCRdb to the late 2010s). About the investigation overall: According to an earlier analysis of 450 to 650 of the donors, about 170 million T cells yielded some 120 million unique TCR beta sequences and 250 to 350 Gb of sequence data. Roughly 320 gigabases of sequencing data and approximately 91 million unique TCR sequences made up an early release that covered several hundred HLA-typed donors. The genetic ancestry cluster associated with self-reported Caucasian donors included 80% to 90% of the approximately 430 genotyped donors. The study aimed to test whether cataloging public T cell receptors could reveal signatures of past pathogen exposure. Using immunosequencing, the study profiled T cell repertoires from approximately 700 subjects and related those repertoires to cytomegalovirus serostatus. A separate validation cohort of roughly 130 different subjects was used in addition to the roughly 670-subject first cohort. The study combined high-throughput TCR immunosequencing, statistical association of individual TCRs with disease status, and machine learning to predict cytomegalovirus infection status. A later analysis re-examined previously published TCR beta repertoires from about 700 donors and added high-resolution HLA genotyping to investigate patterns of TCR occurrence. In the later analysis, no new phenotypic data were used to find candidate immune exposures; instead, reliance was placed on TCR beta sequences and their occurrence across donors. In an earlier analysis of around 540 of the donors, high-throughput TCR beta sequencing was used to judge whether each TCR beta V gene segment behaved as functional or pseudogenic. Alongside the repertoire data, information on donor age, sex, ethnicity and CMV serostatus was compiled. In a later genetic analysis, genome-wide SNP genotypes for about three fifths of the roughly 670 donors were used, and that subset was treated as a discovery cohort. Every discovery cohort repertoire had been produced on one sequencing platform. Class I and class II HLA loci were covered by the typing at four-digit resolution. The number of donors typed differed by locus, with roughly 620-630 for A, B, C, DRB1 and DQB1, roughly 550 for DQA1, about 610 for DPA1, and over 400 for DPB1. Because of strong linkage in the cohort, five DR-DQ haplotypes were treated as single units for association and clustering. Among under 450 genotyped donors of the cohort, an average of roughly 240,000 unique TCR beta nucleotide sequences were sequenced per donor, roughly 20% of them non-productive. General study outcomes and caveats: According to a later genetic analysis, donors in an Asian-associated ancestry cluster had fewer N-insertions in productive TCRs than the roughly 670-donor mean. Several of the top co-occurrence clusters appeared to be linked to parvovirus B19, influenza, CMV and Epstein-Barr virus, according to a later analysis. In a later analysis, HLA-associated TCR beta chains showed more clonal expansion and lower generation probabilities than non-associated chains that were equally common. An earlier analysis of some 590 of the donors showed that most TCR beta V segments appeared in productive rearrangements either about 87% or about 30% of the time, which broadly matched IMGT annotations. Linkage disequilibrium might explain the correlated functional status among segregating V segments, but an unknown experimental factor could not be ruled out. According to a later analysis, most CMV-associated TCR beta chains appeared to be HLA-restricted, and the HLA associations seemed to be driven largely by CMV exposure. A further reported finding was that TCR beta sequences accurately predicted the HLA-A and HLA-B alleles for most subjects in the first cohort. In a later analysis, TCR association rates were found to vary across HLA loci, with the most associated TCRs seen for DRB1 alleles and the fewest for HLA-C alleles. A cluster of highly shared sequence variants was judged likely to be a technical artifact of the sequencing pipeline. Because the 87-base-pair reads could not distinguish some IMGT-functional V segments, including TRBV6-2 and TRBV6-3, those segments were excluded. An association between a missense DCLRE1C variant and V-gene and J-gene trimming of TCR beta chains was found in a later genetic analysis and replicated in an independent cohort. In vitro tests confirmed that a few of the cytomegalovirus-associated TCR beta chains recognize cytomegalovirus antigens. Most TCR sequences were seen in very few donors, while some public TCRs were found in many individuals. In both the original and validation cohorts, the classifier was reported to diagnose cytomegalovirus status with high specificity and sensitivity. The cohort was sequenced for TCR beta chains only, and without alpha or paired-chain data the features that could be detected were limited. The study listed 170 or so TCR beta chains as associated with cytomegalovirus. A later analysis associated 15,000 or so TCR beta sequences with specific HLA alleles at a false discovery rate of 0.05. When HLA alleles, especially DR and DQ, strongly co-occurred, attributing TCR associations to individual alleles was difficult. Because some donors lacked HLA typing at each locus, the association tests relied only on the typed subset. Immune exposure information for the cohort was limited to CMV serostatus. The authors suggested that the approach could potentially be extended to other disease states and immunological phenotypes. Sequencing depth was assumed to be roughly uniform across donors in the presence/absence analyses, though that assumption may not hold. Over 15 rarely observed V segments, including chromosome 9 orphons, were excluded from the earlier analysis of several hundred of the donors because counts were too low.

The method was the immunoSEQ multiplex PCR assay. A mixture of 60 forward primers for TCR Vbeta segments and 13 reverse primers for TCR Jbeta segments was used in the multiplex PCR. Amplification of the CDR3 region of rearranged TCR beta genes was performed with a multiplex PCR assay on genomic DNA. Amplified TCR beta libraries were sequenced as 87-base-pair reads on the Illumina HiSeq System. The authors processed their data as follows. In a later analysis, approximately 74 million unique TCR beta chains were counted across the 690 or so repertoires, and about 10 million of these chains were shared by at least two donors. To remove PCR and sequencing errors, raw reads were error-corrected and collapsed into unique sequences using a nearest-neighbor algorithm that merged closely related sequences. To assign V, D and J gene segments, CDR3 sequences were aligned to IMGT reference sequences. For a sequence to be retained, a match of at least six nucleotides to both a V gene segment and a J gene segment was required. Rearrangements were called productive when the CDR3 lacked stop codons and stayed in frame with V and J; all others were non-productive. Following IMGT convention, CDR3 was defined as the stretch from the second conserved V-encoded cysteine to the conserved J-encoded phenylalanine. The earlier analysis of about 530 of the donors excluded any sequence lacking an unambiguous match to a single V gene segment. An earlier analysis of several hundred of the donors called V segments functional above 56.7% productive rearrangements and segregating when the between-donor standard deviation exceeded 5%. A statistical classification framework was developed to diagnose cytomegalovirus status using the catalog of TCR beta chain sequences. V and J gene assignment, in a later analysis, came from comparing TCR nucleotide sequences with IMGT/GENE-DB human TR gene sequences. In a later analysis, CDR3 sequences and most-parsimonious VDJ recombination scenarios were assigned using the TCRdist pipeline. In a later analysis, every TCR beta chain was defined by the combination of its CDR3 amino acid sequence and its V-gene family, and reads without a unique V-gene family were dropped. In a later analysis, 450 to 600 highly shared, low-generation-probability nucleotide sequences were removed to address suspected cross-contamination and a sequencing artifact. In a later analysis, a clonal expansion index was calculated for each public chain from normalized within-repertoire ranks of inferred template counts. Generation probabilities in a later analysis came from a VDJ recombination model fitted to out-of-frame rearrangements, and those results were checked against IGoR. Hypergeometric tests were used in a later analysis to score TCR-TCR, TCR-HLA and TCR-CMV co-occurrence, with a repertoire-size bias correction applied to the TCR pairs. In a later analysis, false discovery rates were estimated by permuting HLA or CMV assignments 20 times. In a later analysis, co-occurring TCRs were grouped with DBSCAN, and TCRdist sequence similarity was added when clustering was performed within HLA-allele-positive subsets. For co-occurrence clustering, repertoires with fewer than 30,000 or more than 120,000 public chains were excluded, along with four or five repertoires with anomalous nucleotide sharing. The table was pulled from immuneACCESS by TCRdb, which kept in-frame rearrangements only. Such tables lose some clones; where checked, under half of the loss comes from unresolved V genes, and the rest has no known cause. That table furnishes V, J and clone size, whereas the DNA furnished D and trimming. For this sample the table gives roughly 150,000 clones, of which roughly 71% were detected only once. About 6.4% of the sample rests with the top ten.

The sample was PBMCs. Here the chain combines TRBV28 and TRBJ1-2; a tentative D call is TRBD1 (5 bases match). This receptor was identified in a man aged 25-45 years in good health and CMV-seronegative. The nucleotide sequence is TGTGCCAGCAGTTCTAGGACAGGCTACACCTTC. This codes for CASSSRTGYTF.